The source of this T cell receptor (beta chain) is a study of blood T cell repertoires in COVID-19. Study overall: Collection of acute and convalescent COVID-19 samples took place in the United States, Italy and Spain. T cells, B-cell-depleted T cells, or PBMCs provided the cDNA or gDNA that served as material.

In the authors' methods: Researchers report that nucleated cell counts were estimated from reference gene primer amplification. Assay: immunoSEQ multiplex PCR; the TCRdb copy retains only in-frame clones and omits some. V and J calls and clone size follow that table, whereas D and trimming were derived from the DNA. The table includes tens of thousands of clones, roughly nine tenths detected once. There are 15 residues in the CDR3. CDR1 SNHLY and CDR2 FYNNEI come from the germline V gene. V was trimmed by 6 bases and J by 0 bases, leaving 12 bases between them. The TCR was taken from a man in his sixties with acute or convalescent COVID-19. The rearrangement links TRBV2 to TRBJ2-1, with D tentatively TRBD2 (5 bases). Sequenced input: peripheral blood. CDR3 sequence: CASRGSATSYNEQFF. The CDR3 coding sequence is TGTGCCAGCAGGGGTAGCGCGACCTCCTACAATGAGCAGTTCTTC.